Following are 24 T cell receptor beta chains from one sample sequenced in a study of T cell responses to AZD1222 COVID-19 vaccine. Sequencing used immunoSEQ multiplex PCR; TCRdb keeps in-frame clones, though not all of them. Among 160,000 or so clones listed, under 95% were seen once. This specimen consisted of peripheral blood, obtained on day 0 of AZD1222 vaccination. The origin of the receptors is an adult in good health.

The chain recombines TRBV5-4 with TRBJ2-7; 7 bases align to TRBD1. This CDR3 has 15 residues. In germline, CDR1 is SGHNT, CDR2 YYREEE (reference sequence). V gave up 0 bases and J gave up 2 bases; unmatched junction bases: 5. DNA for the CDR3: TGTGCCAGCAGCTTGGGACAGGGAAGTACCTACGAGCAGTACTTC. Translating gives CASSLGQGSTYEQYF.

The genes are TRBV9 and TRBJ2-7; 8 nucleotides line up with TRBD2. This CDR3 contains 15 residues. Germline CDR1 reads SGDLS; CDR2 reads YYNGEE. V lost 3 bases and J lost 0; bases outside the gene matches: 5. The CDR3 bases are TGTGCCAGCAGCGCGGGAGGGGGGAGCTCCTACGAGCAGTACTTC. Its protein is CASSAGGGSSYEQYF.

The chain employs TRBV10-3 and TRBJ1-2, with 11 bases matching TRBD1. The V gene end was trimmed by 7 bases and the J gene end by 8 bases; junction bases not matched to a gene: 15. The CDR3 has 16 amino acids. Germline-derived CDR1 and CDR2 are ENHRY and SYGVKD. CDR3 sequence (DNA): TGTGCCATCAATACTAGGACAGGGGGCCACGGGGACGGCTACACCTTC. The encoded protein is CAINTRTGGHGDGYTF.

The rearrangement links TRBV4-1 to TRBJ2-7; TRBD2 is a possible D gene (6 bases). Germline CDR1 MGHRA, CDR2 YSYEKL. CDR3 length: 15 amino acids. V lost 5 bases to trimming and J lost 0 bases, with 14 bases between them. The CDR3 DNA follows: TGCGCCAGCAGCTTGAGCGGAGGGCTCTCCTACGAGCAGTACTTC. Protein product: CASSLSGGLSYEQYF.

The CDR3 loop reads CASSVLEQETQYF. CDR3 sequence (DNA): TGTGCCAGCAGCGTACTGGAGCAAGAGACCCAGTACTTC. This sequence joins TRBV9 and TRBJ2-5; D is ambiguous. V was pared by 1 base and J by 2 bases, with 6 bases between. CDR1 is SGDLS, CDR2 YYNGEE, per germline. The CDR3 is 13 residues long.

The chain recombines TRBV7-6 with TRBJ2-1; TRBD2 aligns across 13 bases. The CDR3 is 16 amino acids. V shed 3 bases and J 8 bases; nucleotides not matched to a gene: 7. The V gene's germline CDR1 is SGHVS and CDR2 FNYEAQ. CDR3 sequence reads: CASSFRTSGSADEQFF. In DNA form, the CDR3 reads TGTGCCAGCAGCTTTAGGACTAGCGGGAGTGCCGATGAGCAGTTCTTC.

CDR3 in amino acids: CASSLDSPGANVLTF. For the CDR3, the DNA is TGCGCCAGCAGCTTGGACAGCCCCGGGGCCAACGTCCTGACTTTC. V usage is TRBV5-1 and J usage is TRBJ2-6; D is unresolved. Trimming removed 0 bases from V and 4 bases from J, with 8 bases in between. The CDR3 length is 15 residues. CDR1 is SGHRS, CDR2 YFSETQ, per germline.

V usage is TRBV7-2 and J usage is TRBJ1-1; 9 nucleotides line up with TRBD1. The junction had 9 bases not matched to a gene; V was cut back by 5 bases and J by 11 bases. Germline assignment: CDR1 SGHTA and CDR2 FQGNSA. This CDR3 contains 13 residues. CDR3 sequence reads: CASSGKTGGTAFF. The CDR3 bases are TGTGCCAGCAGCGGAAAGACAGGGGGTACGGCTTTCTTT.

This sequence joins TRBV7-2 and TRBJ2-1; TRBD2 matches 11 bases. From germline, CDR1 is SGHTA and CDR2 FQGNSA. Trimming at V came to 4 bases and at J to 12 bases, leaving 11 bases not matched to a gene. The CDR3 has 15 residues. CDR3 residues: CASSSAGTSGVRQFF. DNA for the CDR3: TGTGCCAGCAGCTCAGCCGGGACTAGCGGTGTTAGGCAGTTCTTC.

The chain joins TRBV19 to TRBJ1-1; TRBD1 is a possible D gene (6 bases). Trimming took off 7 bases at V and 0 bases at J, with 9 bases between the two ends. CDR3 length: 13 amino acids. The germline gives CDR1 LNHDA, CDR2 SQIVND (reference sequence). This chain's CDR3 is CASNQGLNTEAFF. The CDR3 nucleotides read TGTGCCAGTAATCAGGGGTTGAACACTGAAGCTTTCTTT.

The sample holds one count of this clone. This sequence joins TRBV24-1 and TRBJ2-3, with D perhaps being TRBD1 or TRBD2 (5 bases each). CDR3 length: 18 residues. Trimming shortened V by 0 bases and J by 2 bases, and 17 bases separated the two germline ends. Germline values: CDR1 KGHDR, CDR2 SFDVKD. DNA for the CDR3: TGTGCCACCAGTGATTTGACGTCCCCAGGGACCGTCACAGATACGCAGTATTTT. This encodes CATSDLTSPGTVTDTQYF.

V usage is TRBV11-2 and J usage is TRBJ2-2, with 7 bases matching TRBD2. Trimming cost V 5 bases and J 2 bases; bases outside gene matches: 8. Germline CDR1 SGHAT, CDR2 FQNNGV. The CDR3 has 16 amino acids. DNA of the CDR3: TGTGCCAGCAGCCCGCGGGGGACTTATAACACCGGGGAGCTGTTTTTT. This encodes CASSPRGTYNTGELFF.

The V call is TRBV10-1, the J call TRBJ1-4; D unresolved. The CDR3 totals 14 residues. V was trimmed by 0 bases and J by 8 bases, leaving 10 bases between them. Germline V gene sequence: CDR1 WNHNN, CDR2 SYGVQD (reference sequence). Here the CDR3 reads CASSESPTWEKLFF. The CDR3 nucleotides are TGCGCCAGCAGTGAGTCGCCGACTTGGGAAAAACTGTTTTTT.

This clone occurred once. This chain joins TRBV6-5 and TRBJ2-5; D may correspond to TRBD1 or TRBD2 (6 bases each). The CDR3 extends over 15 amino acids. Germline V lookup: CDR1 MNHEY, CDR2 SVGAGI. V lost 2 bases and J lost 2, with 12 bases in between. The CDR3 coding sequence is TGTGCCAGCAGTTACGGGGGGCGCGGTCAAGAGACCCAGTACTTC. Protein product: CASSYGGRGQETQYF.

The J gene is TRBJ2-5, the V gene TRBV5-1; TRBD2 might be the D (6 bases). Looked up from germline, CDR1 is SGHRS and CDR2 is YFSETQ. Trimming took 3 bases from V and 4 from J, leaving 16 bases between them. The CDR3 contains 15 residues. The CDR3 DNA sequence: TGCGCCAGCAGCTCCGAGGGACTGAATCCAGAGACCCAGTACTTC. Protein product: CASSSEGLNPETQYF.

The CDR3 DNA reads TGTGCCAGCAGCTTGTACAGGGTAGGAACTGAAGCTTTCTTT. Protein sequence: CASSLYRVGTEAFF. The chain uses TRBV5-4 and TRBJ1-1; possibly TRBD1 for D (6 bases). This CDR3 spans 14 amino acids. V lost 1 base to trimming and J lost 5 bases, with 12 bases between them. Looked up from germline, CDR1 is SGHNT and CDR2 is YYREEE (reference sequence).

CDR3 coding DNA: TGTGCCAGCAGCTTAGGGGTTGGACAGCGTGCCTACGAGCAGTACTTC. Amino acid sequence: CASSLGVGQRAYEQYF. The chain uses TRBV11-2 and TRBJ2-7, with TRBD1 as a possible D gene (6 bases). The CDR3 is made up of 16 amino acids. Germline CDR1 is SGHAT and CDR2 is FQNNGV. The germline V and J ends were trimmed by 1 base and 2 bases, with 15 bases remaining between them.

The V and J genes are TRBV28 and TRBJ2-5, with D unresolved. CDR1 MDHEN and CDR2 SYDVKM come from the germline V gene. V was pared by 5 bases and J by 9 bases, with 13 bases between. The CDR3 loop spans 12 amino acids. In nucleotides, the CDR3 is TGTGCCAGCAGTCCCGGCACCCGGCCCCAGTACTTC. It encodes CASSPGTRPQYF. The variable domain in full, completed from reference TRBV28 and TRBJ2-5, reads DVKVTQSSRYLVKRTGEKVFLECVQDMDHENMFWYRQDPGLGLRLIYFSYDVKMKEKGDIPEGYSVSREKKERFSLILESASTNQTSMYLCASSPGTRPQYFGPGTRLLVL.

This sequence joins TRBV28 and TRBJ2-6, with D possibly TRBD1 on 6 matching bases. Trimming left V 5 bases short and J 0 bases short, with 14 bases between. The CDR3 covers 17 residues. Germline CDR1 and CDR2: MDHEN and SYDVKM. CDR3 loop: CASSPPRGDSGANVLTF. Here the CDR3 DNA reads TGTGCCAGCAGTCCCCCCAGGGGAGACTCTGGGGCCAACGTCCTGACTTTC.

The chain links TRBV21-1 to TRBJ1-5; TRBD1 is the table's D call, not checked against the DNA. TRBV21-1 constitutes a pseudogene. The CDR3 extends over 16 amino acids. CDR3 sequence (DNA): TGTGCCAGCAGCAAAGCGTTTGCAGGGGGACATCAGCCCCAGCATTTT. Amino acid sequence: CASSKAFAGGHQPQHF.

Written as DNA, the CDR3 is TGTGCCAGCAGTTACGGGGCAGGGAACTATGGCTACACCTTC. Residues: CASSYGAGNYGYTF. The chain combines TRBV6-5 with TRBJ1-2, with D perhaps matching TRBD1 (5 bases). V lost 2 bases and J 2 bases, leaving 9 bases between the germline ends. The germline CDR1 and CDR2 sequences are MNHEY and SVGAGI. The CDR3 runs to 14 residues.

The chain carries TRBV9 and TRBJ2-2; TRBD1 is a possible D gene (5 bases). This CDR3 comprises 16 residues. V gave up 0 bases and J gave up 0 bases, with 9 bases separating them. The germline gives CDR1 SGDLS, CDR2 YYNGEE. CDR3 sequence (DNA): TGTGCCAGCAGCGTAGAAAGGACATCGAACACCGGGGAGCTGTTTTTT. Translated, it gives CASSVERTSNTGELFF.

V and J are TRBV7-2 and TRBJ2-1, with TRBD2 matching 14 bases. From germline, CDR1 is SGHTA and CDR2 FQGNSA. The CDR3 loop spans 17 amino acids. Trimming at V came to 3 bases and at J to 4 bases, leaving 5 bases not matched to a gene. The CDR3 DNA is TGTGCCAGCAGCTTCGCTGGGACTAGCGGGAGTTACAATGAGCAGTTCTTC. It specifies CASSFAGTSGSYNEQFF.

The CDR3 coding sequence is TGTGCCAGCAGTGATCGGAAAACGAGTGGCTACACCTTC. This encodes CASSDRKTSGYTF. The chain has TRBV6-1 and TRBJ1-2; D unclear. This CDR3 region has 13 residues. Trimming left V 3 bases short and J 7 bases short, with 12 bases between. Germline V lookup: CDR1 MNHNS, CDR2 SASEGT.